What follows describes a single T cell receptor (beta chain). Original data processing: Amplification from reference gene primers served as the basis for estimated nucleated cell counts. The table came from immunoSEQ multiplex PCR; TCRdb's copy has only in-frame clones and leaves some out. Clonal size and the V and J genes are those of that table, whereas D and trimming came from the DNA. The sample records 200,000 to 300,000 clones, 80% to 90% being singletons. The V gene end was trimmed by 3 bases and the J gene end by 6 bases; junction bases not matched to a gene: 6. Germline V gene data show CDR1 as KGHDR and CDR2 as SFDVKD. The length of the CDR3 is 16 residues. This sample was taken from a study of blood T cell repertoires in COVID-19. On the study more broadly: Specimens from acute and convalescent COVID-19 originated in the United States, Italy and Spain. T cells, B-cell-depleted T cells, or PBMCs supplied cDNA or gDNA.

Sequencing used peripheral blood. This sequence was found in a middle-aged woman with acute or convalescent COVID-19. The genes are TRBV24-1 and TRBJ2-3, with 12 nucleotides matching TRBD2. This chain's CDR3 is CATSDRLAGASDTQYF. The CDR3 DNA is TGTGCCACCAGTGATCGACTAGCGGGGGCGTCTGATACGCAGTATTTT.